This TCR beta chain comes out of a study of T-cell reconstitution after alpha-beta-depleted transplantation in children. CDR1 is MNHNY and CDR2 is SVGAGI in the germline V gene (reference sequence). The J segment lost 5 bases and the V segment lost 5 bases, leaving 3 bases of the junction unmatched. This CDR3 has 13 residues. Preparation of the TCRbeta library used unique molecular identifiers. A single record per CDR3 protein comes from TCRdb applying MiXCR to the PCR reads. The sample has fewer than 550,000 distinct CDR3 sequences, under 20% seen once. This TCR was sampled from a boy less than two years old who had a stem cell transplant for Wiskott-Aldrich syndrome, so the T cells may come from the graft donor. This material consisted of PBMCs, mostly from graft donor cells, taken 360 days after TCRalphabeta/CD19-depleted stem cell transplant. V is TRBV6-6 and J is TRBJ2-3; TRBD1 aligns across 8 bases. As DNA, the CDR3 is TGTGCCAGCAGTGGACAGGGTGTAGATACGCAGTATTTT. It encodes CASSGQGVDTQYF.